One sample yielded the 7 T cell receptor beta chains listed below, sequenced in a study of early T cells in non-severe SARS-CoV-2 infection. Each CDR3 protein is one row after TCRdb ran MiXCR on the 5' RACE reads. The repertoire includes around 100,000 distinct CDR3 sequences, around a sixth of them detected once, and around 1.3% sits in the top ten. The material sequenced was whole blood. Source of these receptors: an adult who was a healthcare worker with PCR-confirmed SARS-CoV-2 infection or an uninfected control (not recorded which).

This clonotype has more than one count but fewer than ten. The J gene is TRBJ2-5, the V gene TRBV29-1; D is ambiguous. The germline V and J ends were trimmed by 6 bases and 5 bases, with 7 bases remaining between them. This CDR3 spans 10 amino acids. The germline CDR1 and CDR2 sequences are SQVTM and ANQGSEA. CDR3 bases: TGCAGCGTCCTCACGGAGACCCAGTACTTC. Translation: CSVLTETQYF.

This clonotype has a count of ten or more. The chain has TRBV29-1 and TRBJ2-7; D is possibly TRBD1 (6 bases). The germline V gene has CDR1 SQVTM and CDR2 ANQGSEA. V lost 1 base and J lost 3, with 16 bases in between. This CDR3 comprises 15 residues. The CDR3 sequence is CSVEATQGSHYEQYF. The CDR3 DNA is TGCAGCGTTGAAGCAACTCAGGGGAGTCACTACGAGCAGTACTTC.

This clonotype has just a few counts. J is TRBJ1-5 and V is TRBV6-2 or TRBV6-3; D gene unclear. The germline CDR1 and CDR2 sequences are MNHEY and SVGEGT. The germline V and J ends were trimmed by 2 bases and 4 bases, with 6 bases remaining between them. The CDR3 runs to 13 residues. This CDR3 is CASSYRENQPQHF. CDR3 nucleotides: TGTGCCAGCAGTTACAGGGAAAATCAGCCCCAGCATTTT.

The chain combines TRBV2 with TRBJ2-7, with D tentatively TRBD1 (5 bases). Trimming stripped 3 bases from V and 6 bases from J, with 12 bases between. The CDR3 spans 13 residues. Per the germline V gene, CDR1 is SNHLY and CDR2 is FYNNEI. The chain's CDR3 is CASSEGLLSEQYF. The CDR3 DNA reads TGTGCCAGCAGTGAGGGGCTACTCTCCGAGCAGTACTTC.

A few counts support this clonotype. The gene calls are TRBV24-1 and TRBJ2-5; 9 bases are a match to TRBD1. The CDR3 runs to 15 residues. CDR1 KGHDR and CDR2 SFDVKD come from the germline V gene. After removal of 4 bases from V and 4 bases from J, the junction contained 6 bases not matched to a gene. CDR3 protein: CATSDPTTGGETQYF. The CDR3 DNA follows: TGTGCCACCAGTGACCCGACGACAGGGGGAGAGACCCAGTACTTC.

This chain joins TRBV10-3 and TRBJ1-2; TRBD1 might be the D (5 bases). The germline V and J ends were trimmed by 4 bases and 5 bases, with 11 bases remaining between them. Germline V lookup: CDR1 ENHRY, CDR2 SYGVKD. This CDR3 comprises 13 residues. The CDR3 sequence: CAISVDSRYGYTF. The CDR3 nucleotides are TGTGCCATCAGTGTAGACAGCCGGTATGGCTACACCTTC.

This clonotype was seen more than once but under ten times. V and J are TRBV7-9 and TRBJ2-3, with TRBD2 identical over 7 bases. Germline loops: CDR1 SEHNR, CDR2 FQNEAQ (reference sequence). The CDR3 is 14 amino acids. With 11 bases clipped from V and 0 bases from J, the junction kept 8 bases outside the gene matches. CDR3 loop: CAHNRDYSTDTQYF. The CDR3 nucleotides read TGTGCCCACAACCGGGACTATAGCACAGATACGCAGTATTTT.